Listed below are T cell receptor beta chains from one sample, sequenced in a study of shared clonotypes between healthy human individuals. Produced via immunoSEQ multiplex PCR; TCRdb's table is partial and in-frame only. The sample records around 100,000 clones, 65% to 75% being singletons. Sequenced input: memory CD8+ T cells sorted from blood. Every receptor here comes from a woman aged 25 to 45 in good health. CDR3s include the opening cysteine and the closing phenylalanine or tryptophan. A D gene is named only where the DNA matches it firmly. Only part of the rows carry a size: once, few, many, or a class if the clone is expanded.

>NA|TRBV10-3|TRBJ2-7|NA
CAIGRYEQYF
TGTGCCATCGGGAGGTACGAGCAGTACTTC
>NA|TRBV6-1|TRBJ2-2|TRBD1
CASRGRTGMTGELFF
TGTGCCAGCAGGGGCAGGACAGGGATGACCGGGGAGCTGTTTTTT
>many|TRBV6-1|TRBJ1-5|TRBD1
CASSREAATGEPQHF
TGTGCCAGCAGTCGGGAGGCTGCTACAGGGGAGCCCCAGCATTTT
>NA|TRBV29-1|TRBJ2-2|TRBD2
CSVEGTSGDWGTGELFF
TGCAGCGTTGAAGGGACTAGCGGGGATTGGGGCACCGGGGAGCTGTTTTTT
>NA|TRBV7-8|TRBJ2-2|TRBD2
CASSLAPGGLTGELFF
TGTGCCAGCAGCTTAGCGCCGGGGGGACTGACCGGGGAGCTGTTTTTT
>NA|TRBV27|TRBJ2-5|TRBD2
CASSPGLAGGIQETQYF
TGTGCCAGCAGTCCGGGACTAGCGGGAGGAATCCAAGAGACCCAGTACTTC
>NA|TRBV25-1|TRBJ2-1|NA
CASSETPPPGPPFNEQFF
TGTGCCAGCAGTGAAACTCCTCCCCCGGGACCACCTTTCAATGAGCAGTTCTTC
>NA|TRBV27|TRBJ1-2|TRBD1
CASRQGAGYGYTF
TGTGCCAGCAGGCAGGGGGCGGGGTATGGCTACACCTTC
>NA|TRBV6-1|TRBJ2-7|TRBD1
CASSEEGQGSYEQYF
TGTGCCAGCAGTGAAGAGGGACAGGGATCCTACGAGCAGTACTTC
>NA|TRBV25-1|TRBJ2-7|TRBD2
CASSLLAGVGVGEQYF
TGTGCCAGCAGCTTACTTGCGGGAGTAGGGGTGGGCGAGCAGTACTTC
>NA|TRBV25-1|TRBJ2-7|NA
CASSDPTYEQYF
TGTGCCAGCAGTGATCCTACCTACGAGCAGTACTTC
>NA|TRBV4-2|TRBJ2-3|TRBD1
CASSQLDRGLTDTQYF
TGTGCCAGCAGCCAATTGGACAGGGGGCTAACAGATACGCAGTATTTT
>NA|TRBV9|TRBJ2-7|NA
CASSPRTVADEQYF
TGTGCCAGCAGCCCGAGGACAGTTGCCGACGAGCAGTACTTC
>NA|TRBV28|TRBJ1-5|NA
CASRLTQLYSNQPQHF
TGTGCCAGCCGACTAACCCAGCTTTATAGCAATCAGCCCCAGCATTTT
>once|TRBV28|TRBJ2-7|NA
CASSLGRRSGRSYEQYF
TGTGCCAGCAGTTTAGGAAGGAGGTCAGGGCGGTCCTACGAGCAGTACTTC
>NA|TRBV5-1|TRBJ1-3|NA
CASSLVAFGGAGNTIYF
TGCGCCAGCAGCTTGGTAGCCTTTGGTGGGGCTGGAAACACCATATATTTT
>NA|TRBV4-1|TRBJ2-1|NA
CASSPTISSYNEQFF
TGCGCCAGCAGCCCGACTATCTCCTCCTACAATGAGCAGTTCTTC
>NA|TRBV2|TRBJ1-1|TRBD1
CASNGQGATEAFF
TGTGCCAGCAATGGACAGGGGGCCACTGAAGCTTTCTTT
>NA|TRBV2|TRBJ2-1|NA
CATIPRQSGGHEQFF
TGTGCCACCATCCCCCGACAGTCCGGAGGGCATGAGCAGTTCTTC
>NA|TRBV4-1|TRBJ1-1|NA
CASSSRTAANTEAFF
TGCGCCAGCAGCTCCCGGACAGCGGCGAACACTGAAGCTTTCTTT
>NA|TRBV5-4|TRBJ2-1|TRBD2
CASSLVGGRAYNEQFF
TGTGCCAGCAGCTTGGTGGGCGGGAGGGCCTACAATGAGCAGTTCTTC
>NA|TRBV29-1|TRBJ2-1|TRBD2
CSVWTAGDEQFF
TGCAGCGTTTGGACAGCGGGGGATGAGCAGTTCTTC
>NA|TRBV12-5|TRBJ2-1|NA
CASGGGETPSSYNEQFF
TGTGCTAGTGGGGGGGGCGAGACTCCAAGCTCCTACAATGAGCAGTTCTTC
>NA|TRBV13|TRBJ1-1|NA
CASSLGGRSTEAFF
TGTGCCAGCAGCTTAGGCGGGAGGTCCACTGAAGCTTTCTTT
>once|TRBV6-6|TRBJ2-1|TRBD2
CASSSTSANEQFF
TGTGCCAGCAGTTCCACTAGCGCAAATGAGCAGTTCTTC
>few|TRBV7-2|TRBJ2-5|NA
CATGGRRFGETQYF
TGTGCCACTGGCGGGCGGAGGTTTGGGGAGACCCAGTACTTC
>NA|TRBV7-7|TRBJ2-7|NA
CASSLESGVSYEQYF
TGTGCCAGCAGCTTAGAATCCGGAGTCAGCTACGAGCAGTACTTC
>many|TRBV9|TRBJ2-2|NA
CASSVGGTGELFF
TGTGCCAGCAGCGTAGGTGGCACCGGGGAGCTGTTTTTT
>NA|TRBV5-6|TRBJ1-2|TRBD1
CASSSGRVRGPFYGYTF
TGTGCCAGCAGCTCCGGGCGGGTCAGGGGGCCCTTCTATGGCTACACCTTC
>NA|TRBV30|TRBJ2-3|TRBD2
CAWSGLAGADTQYF
TGTGCCTGGAGTGGACTAGCGGGAGCAGATACGCAGTATTTT
>NA|TRBV5-6|TRBJ2-7|NA
CASSPRAISYEQYF
TGTGCCAGCAGTCCCAGGGCCATCTCCTACGAGCAGTACTTC
>NA|TRBV20-1|TRBJ1-1|NA
CSASPVWAFF
TGCAGTGCTAGTCCGGTTTGGGCTTTCTTT
>NA|TRBV19|TRBJ1-1|NA
CASSDPGGTEAFF
TGTGCCAGTAGTGACCCGGGCGGCACTGAAGCTTTCTTT
>NA|TRBV7-2|TRBJ2-7|NA
CASSSDFNPTYEQYF
TGTGCCAGCAGCTCCGACTTCAACCCGACATACGAGCAGTACTTC
>NA|TRBV15|TRBJ2-1|NA
CATSRAAGTELYNEQFF
TGTGCCACCAGCAGAGCCGCCGGGACGGAGCTGTACAATGAGCAGTTCTTC
>NA|TRBV25-1|TRBJ1-4|TRBD1
CASRSQGAQEKLFF
TGTGCCAGCCGATCTCAGGGGGCACAGGAAAAACTGTTTTTT
>NA|TRBV7-2|TRBJ1-3|NA
CASSPIYSGNTIYF
TGTGCCAGCAGCCCGATCTACTCTGGAAACACCATATATTTT
>NA|TRBV11-2|TRBJ2-7|NA
CASSLEFGKTYEQYF
TGTGCCAGCAGCTTAGAATTCGGCAAGACCTACGAGCAGTACTTC
>NA|TRBV27|TRBJ1-2|TRBD1
CASTPGQGRANYGYTF
TGTGCCAGCACCCCGGGACAGGGTAGAGCTAACTATGGCTACACCTTC
>NA|TRBV6-5|TRBJ1-2|TRBD1
CASSPTGDYGYTF
TGTGCCAGCAGCCCGACAGGGGACTATGGCTACACCTTC
>NA|TRBV28|TRBJ1-2|NA
CASSPYLWAGRGYTF
TGTGCCAGCAGTCCGTACCTCTGGGCAGGACGGGGCTACACCTTC
>few|TRBV19|TRBJ2-6|NA
CASADSSGANVLTF
TGTGCCAGTGCTGACAGCTCTGGGGCCAACGTCCTGACTTTC
>NA|TRBV29-1|TRBJ1-1|NA
CAGQGFTEAFF
TGCGCGGGTCAGGGATTCACTGAAGCTTTCTTT
>NA|TRBV19|TRBJ2-1|NA
CASSLVGVGEQFF
TGTGCCAGTAGTTTGGTGGGAGTTGGGGAGCAGTTCTTC
>few|TRBV10-3|TRBJ2-7|TRBD2
CAISRGGEGSEQYF
TGTGCCATCTCGAGGGGAGGGGAAGGTTCCGAGCAGTACTTC
>NA|TRBV28|TRBJ2-6|TRBD1
CASSWDREDPGANVLTF
TGTGCCAGCAGCTGGGACAGGGAGGATCCTGGGGCCAACGTCCTGACTTTC
>NA|TRBV2|TRBJ1-4|NA
CASLSVPGTNEKLFF
TGTGCCAGCCTTTCCGTACCGGGAACTAATGAAAAACTGTTTTTT
>NA|TRBV7-9|TRBJ2-5|NA
CASSLAVFTVKETQYF
TGTGCCAGCAGCTTAGCGGTATTTACGGTGAAAGAGACCCAGTACTTC
>NA|TRBV5-1|TRBJ1-1|NA
CASSFGGPEAFF
TGCGCCAGCAGCTTTGGCGGTCCTGAAGCTTTCTTT
>NA|TRBV7-2|TRBJ2-7|TRBD1
CASSLTGTGGQEQYF
TGTGCCAGCAGCCTGACCGGGACAGGGGGCCAGGAGCAGTACTTC
>NA|TRBV11-1|TRBJ2-1|TRBD2
CASSPQRDSYNEQFF
TGTGCCAGCAGCCCCCAGCGGGACTCCTACAATGAGCAGTTCTTC
>NA|TRBV15|TRBJ2-5|TRBD2
CATSRVSAAGGETQYF
TGTGCCACCAGCAGAGTTTCCGCGGCGGGAGGGGAGACCCAGTACTTC